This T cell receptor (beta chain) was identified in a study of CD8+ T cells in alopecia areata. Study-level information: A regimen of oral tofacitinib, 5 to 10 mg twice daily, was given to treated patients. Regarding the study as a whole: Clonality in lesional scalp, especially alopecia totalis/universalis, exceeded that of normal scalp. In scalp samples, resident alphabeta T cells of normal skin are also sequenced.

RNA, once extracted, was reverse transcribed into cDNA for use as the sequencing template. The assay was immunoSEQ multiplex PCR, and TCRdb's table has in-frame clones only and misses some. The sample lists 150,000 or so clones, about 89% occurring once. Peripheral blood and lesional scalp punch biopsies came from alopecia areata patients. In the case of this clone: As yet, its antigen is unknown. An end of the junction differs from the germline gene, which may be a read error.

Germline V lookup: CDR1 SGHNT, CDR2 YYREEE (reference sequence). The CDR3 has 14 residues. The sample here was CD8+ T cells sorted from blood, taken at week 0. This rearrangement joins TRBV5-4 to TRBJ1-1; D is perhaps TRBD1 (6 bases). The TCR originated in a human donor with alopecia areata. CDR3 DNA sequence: TGTGCCAGCAGATTGGACAGCATGAACACTGAAGCTTTCTTT. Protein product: CASRLDSMNTEAFF.